This T cell receptor beta chain is from a study of T cells in Graves' hyperthyroidism and ophthalmopathy (dated by TCRdb to between 2018 and 2021). Notes on the research overall: Peripheral blood was collected at initial diagnosis, before any treatment. A discovery cohort of roughly 100 patients, 43 with Graves' ophthalmopathy and 55 to 60 with stable Graves' hyperthyroidism, was used to find distinguishing TCR V-J signatures. Whether ophthalmopathy could be predicted prospectively was tested in an independent validation cohort made up of roughly 19 hyperthyroidism patients plus 17 patients who later progressed to ophthalmopathy. The approximately 97 discovery patients were randomly divided into training and test sets at a 7:3 ratio. In about six Graves' hyperthyroidism patients, the study also compared T-cell repertoires from thyroid tissue with T-cell repertoires from blood. Once sampling was done, hyperthyroidism patients were given methimazole at a starting dose of 30 mg daily, whereas ophthalmopathy patients were given high-dose intravenous methylprednisolone. The paper reports TCR Vbeta CDR3 sequencing of some 140 peripheral blood samples: around 41 ophthalmopathy, some 80 hyperthyroidism and 17 progressor patients. Study-wide findings and limitations: In validation, the model predicted progression to ophthalmopathy a median of roughly 6.1 months before onset, with approximately 68% sensitivity and 72.22% specificity. Ophthalmopathy was separated from stable hyperthyroidism by a 13 V-J signature model, with 85% to 90% sensitivity and approximately 81% specificity obtained in cross-validation and 80%/75% obtained in testing. Blood samples also contained most of the expanded thyroid clonotypes (frequency above 0.001), which suggests that blood repertoires may reflect thyroid immune responses. Sample size was not statistically predetermined, and investigators were not blinded to group allocation.

TCR beta CDR3 regions were amplified from RNA transcripts. The TCR CDR3 was subjected to a first round of RT-PCR using the HTBI primer set and the Qiagen OneStep RT-PCR kit. A second multiplex PCR round built the libraries, followed by size selection and purification. The libraries were sequenced on an Illumina HiSeq2000 using paired-end 100 bp reads. The authors' analysis ran thus. SOAPnuke was used to process the raw data, throwing out any read that contained adapters or uncalled bases, had a mean Phred below 15, or lacked an exact constant-primer or identifier match. High-quality paired reads were merged with COPE v1.2.5, and unique nucleotide sequences were defined as clonotypes. Clonotypes were aligned to IMGT TRBV, TRBD and TRBJ reference segments using MiTCR v1.1. Only V-J combinations with frequency above 0.0001, covering about 99% of repertoires, were analysed. The TCS score was defined as F50 (clonal expansion) divided by E x V (chaos), with BLOSUM62-based TCRdist calculated between CDR3 peptides within each V-J. Welch's t-statistics and random forest reduced around 520 V-J features to 13, which were used in a naive Bayes classifier (R e1071). In TCRdb, the public reads were trimmed at Q25 with fastp and aligned with MiXCR, with productive beta chains retained. For every CDR3 protein sequence, its rows merge into one entry that carries the most common genes and DNA. In this record, the V and J calls reflect TCRdb's handling and not the investigators' own analysis. For this sample there are approximately 250,000 distinct CDR3 sequences; approximately 23% appear just once. The ten most abundant clones make up 35% of the sample.

CDR1 and CDR2 are read off the germline V gene as SGHTA and FQGTGA. The CDR3 covers 14 residues, taking in both the cysteine and the phenylalanine. The sequence is cut down to CDR3 DNA, 42 bases in frame from base 1. The junction carries 16 bases between V and J, which are trimmed by 9 bases and 1 base respectively. This clonotype appeared many times. Its specific antigen is unknown. Nothing much larger sits one base from this clone, and base qualities are not available. Ophthalmopathy patients had moderately to severely active disease, with a Clinical Activity Score of 3 or more, a NOSPECS grade of 4 or more, and a disease duration of less than 3 months. Exclusion was applied to patients with uncontrolled infections, other autoimmune diseases, pregnancy or lactation. Diagnoses were based on clinical symptoms, serum thyroxine and TRAb, thyroid ultrasound and orbital computed tomography. Ficoll-Paque density gradient centrifugation was used to isolate PBMCs from around 9.1 ml of fresh peripheral blood. Total RNA was extracted with Trizol reagent, and quality was checked on an Agilent 2100 Bioanalyzer.

The chain employs TRBV7-3 and TRBJ2-7; TRBD2 is perhaps the D gene, given 6 matching bases. What was sequenced was blood. The receptor comes from a woman in her thirties or forties with Graves' ophthalmopathy. The encoded CDR3 is CARGGSPLSYEQYF. The base sequence is TGTGCCAGGGGAGGCAGTCCCCTTTCCTACGAGCAGTACTTC.